This is a list of T cell receptor beta chains from one sample in a study of OX40 agonist ivuxolimab in advanced cancers. Here immunoSEQ multiplex PCR was the method, and the copy in TCRdb shows in-frame clones only, minus some. The sample records about 100,000 clones, roughly 90% being singletons. Sequencing used CD4+ or CD8+ T cells sorted from blood, obtained in a trial of the OX40 agonist ivuxolimab. These receptors all come from an adult with an advanced solid tumor such as melanoma, head and neck, liver or kidney cancer. CDR3s include the opening cysteine and the closing phenylalanine or tryptophan. The order of the fields is D gene, V gene, J gene, clone size, CDR3 protein, CDR3 DNA. A D gene is named only where the DNA matches it firmly. Clone size, where shown, is once, few, many, or a class for clones that have expanded.

D gene: .; V gene: TRBV11-1; J gene: TRBJ2-1; clone size: .; CDR3 protein: CASSRSEPGEQFF; CDR3 DNA: TGTGCCAGCAGCCGGTCGGAGCCTGGGGAGCAGTTCTTC
D gene: .; V gene: TRBV7-3; J gene: TRBJ2-7; clone size: .; CDR3 protein: CASSLGTGPDYEQYF; CDR3 DNA: TGTGCCAGCAGCTTAGGCACAGGCCCCGACTACGAGCAGTACTTC
D gene: .; V gene: TRBV29-1; J gene: TRBJ1-2; clone size: few; CDR3 protein: CSVDGPTYGYTF; CDR3 DNA: TGCAGCGTTGATGGGCCGACCTATGGCTACACCTTC
D gene: .; V gene: TRBV6-1; J gene: TRBJ2-1; clone size: .; CDR3 protein: CASSDSGRQFF; CDR3 DNA: TGTGCCAGCAGTGATAGCGGAAGGCAGTTCTTC
D gene: TRBD1; V gene: TRBV19; J gene: TRBJ2-1; clone size: .; CDR3 protein: CASREAGGSDEQFF; CDR3 DNA: TGTGCCAGTAGGGAGGCAGGGGGCTCGGATGAGCAGTTCTTC
D gene: TRBD2; V gene: TRBV27; J gene: TRBJ2-2; clone size: .; CDR3 protein: CASSPIGLAGGTGELFF; CDR3 DNA: TGTGCCAGCAGTCCGATCGGACTAGCGGGGGGCACCGGGGAGCTGTTTTTT
D gene: .; V gene: TRBV13; J gene: TRBJ1-1; clone size: .; CDR3 protein: CASSLGQGRSTEAFF; CDR3 DNA: TGTGCCAGCAGCTTAGGGCAGGGGCGGAGCACTGAAGCTTTCTTT
D gene: .; V gene: TRBV9; J gene: TRBJ2-1; clone size: .; CDR3 protein: CASSVAGGNEQFF; CDR3 DNA: TGTGCCAGCAGCGTAGCTGGGGGGAATGAGCAGTTCTTC
D gene: TRBD1; V gene: TRBV9; J gene: TRBJ1-1; clone size: .; CDR3 protein: CASSVSPGQGLVAFF; CDR3 DNA: TGTGCCAGCAGCGTCAGTCCGGGACAGGGTTTGGTCGCTTTCTTT
D gene: .; V gene: TRBV5-5; J gene: TRBJ2-7; clone size: .; CDR3 protein: CASSLATGFYEQYF; CDR3 DNA: TGTGCCAGCAGCCTAGCGACAGGTTTCTACGAGCAGTACTTC
D gene: .; V gene: TRBV10-2; J gene: TRBJ1-5; clone size: .; CDR3 protein: CASTPGTNQPQHF; CDR3 DNA: TGCGCCAGCACGCCAGGAACCAATCAGCCCCAGCATTTT
D gene: TRBD2; V gene: TRBV7-9; J gene: TRBJ2-7; clone size: once; CDR3 protein: CASSLARTSGSKGEQYF; CDR3 DNA: TGTGCCAGCAGCTTAGCCCGGACTAGCGGGAGCAAGGGCGAGCAGTACTTC
D gene: TRBD2; V gene: TRBV9; J gene: TRBJ2-1; clone size: .; CDR3 protein: CASSVSGSYNEQFF; CDR3 DNA: TGTGCCAGCAGCGTGAGCGGGAGTTACAATGAGCAGTTCTTC
D gene: .; V gene: TRBV5-6; J gene: TRBJ2-7; clone size: .; CDR3 protein: CASSLSWGATYEQYF; CDR3 DNA: TGTGCCAGCAGCTTGTCCTGGGGCGCAACCTACGAGCAGTACTTC
D gene: .; V gene: TRBV6-1; J gene: TRBJ2-1; clone size: once; CDR3 protein: CASSVEVAWQGRYNEQFF; CDR3 DNA: TGTGCCAGCAGTGTTGAGGTGGCGTGGCAGGGTAGGTACAATGAGCAGTTCTTC
D gene: .; V gene: TRBV7-2; J gene: TRBJ2-5; clone size: .; CDR3 protein: CASNDLGSREETQYF; CDR3 DNA: TGTGCCAGCAACGACTTAGGGAGCAGGGAAGAGACCCAGTACTTC
D gene: .; V gene: TRBV2; J gene: TRBJ2-1; clone size: .; CDR3 protein: CASSEEGNEQFF; CDR3 DNA: TGTGCCAGCAGTGAAGAGGGCAATGAGCAGTTCTTC
D gene: .; V gene: TRBV19; J gene: TRBJ2-5; clone size: .; CDR3 protein: CASSIKETQYF; CDR3 DNA: TGTGCCAGTAGTATAAAAGAGACCCAGTACTTC
D gene: TRBD2; V gene: TRBV5-1; J gene: TRBJ2-5; clone size: .; CDR3 protein: CASSLGLAGGPSETQYF; CDR3 DNA: TGCGCCAGCAGCTTGGGTCTAGCGGGGGGGCCGTCAGAGACCCAGTACTTC
D gene: .; V gene: TRBV2; J gene: TRBJ1-6; clone size: .; CDR3 protein: CASAGDNSPLHF; CDR3 DNA: TGTGCCAGTGCAGGGGATAATTCACCCCTCCACTTT
D gene: .; V gene: TRBV19; J gene: TRBJ1-1; clone size: once; CDR3 protein: CASSMQGIVKNTEAFF; CDR3 DNA: TGTGCCAGTAGTATGCAGGGGATAGTTAAGAACACTGAAGCTTTCTTT
D gene: .; V gene: TRBV5-1; J gene: TRBJ1-1; clone size: .; CDR3 protein: CASSLDVGADTEAFF; CDR3 DNA: TGCGCCAGCAGCTTGGATGTCGGGGCGGACACTGAAGCTTTCTTT
D gene: .; V gene: TRBV29-1; J gene: TRBJ1-5; clone size: once; CDR3 protein: CSVEVGGIGGPQHF; CDR3 DNA: TGCAGCGTTGAGGTGGGGGGCATTGGGGGGCCCCAGCATTTT
D gene: TRBD1; V gene: TRBV30; J gene: TRBJ1-4; clone size: .; CDR3 protein: CAWTDAVRGREKLFF; CDR3 DNA: TGTGCCTGGACCGACGCGGTAAGGGGGCGAGAAAAACTGTTTTTT
D gene: .; V gene: TRBV7-9; J gene: TRBJ2-1; clone size: .; CDR3 protein: CASSLGSSWVNEQFF; CDR3 DNA: TGTGCCAGCAGCTTAGGATCTTCGTGGGTCAATGAGCAGTTCTTC
D gene: .; V gene: TRBV6-1; J gene: TRBJ1-2; clone size: .; CDR3 protein: CASSEVGGYTF; CDR3 DNA: TGTGCCAGCAGTGAAGTCGGGGGCTACACCTTC
D gene: .; V gene: TRBV4-1; J gene: TRBJ1-2; clone size: .; CDR3 protein: CASSQGPVGRGSTHGYTF; CDR3 DNA: TGCGCCAGCAGCCAAGGTCCGGTGGGGCGGGGCAGCACCCATGGCTACACCTTC
D gene: .; V gene: TRBV5-1; J gene: TRBJ2-5; clone size: .; CDR3 protein: CASRLGTIQETQYF; CDR3 DNA: TGCGCCAGCAGGTTGGGCACTATCCAAGAGACCCAGTACTTC
D gene: .; V gene: TRBV7-2; J gene: TRBJ1-1; clone size: .; CDR3 protein: CASSLDTGLNTEAFF; CDR3 DNA: TGTGCCAGCAGCTTAGACACAGGGCTGAACACTGAAGCTTTCTTT
D gene: TRBD1; V gene: TRBV6-1; J gene: TRBJ2-7; clone size: .; CDR3 protein: CASSRRRTGSYEQYF; CDR3 DNA: TGTGCCAGCAGCCGAAGAAGGACAGGTTCCTACGAGCAGTACTTC
D gene: .; V gene: TRBV21-1; J gene: TRBJ2-3; clone size: .; CDR3 protein: CASSTPLGTTLSFTDTQYF; CDR3 DNA: TGTGCCAGCAGCACTCCCTTGGGAACCACTCTTTCCTTCACAGATACGCAGTATTTT
D gene: TRBD1; V gene: TRBV27; J gene: TRBJ2-7; clone size: few; CDR3 protein: CASSLRGTDFYEQYF; CDR3 DNA: TGTGCCAGCAGTTTGCGAGGGACAGACTTCTACGAGCAGTACTTC
D gene: .; V gene: TRBV30; J gene: TRBJ1-2; clone size: .; CDR3 protein: CAWWLPGRFYGYTF; CDR3 DNA: TGTGCCTGGTGGCTGCCGGGACGATTCTATGGCTACACCTTC
D gene: .; V gene: TRBV21-1; J gene: TRBJ1-5; clone size: .; CDR3 protein: CASSRDRDNQPQHF; CDR3 DNA: TGTGCCAGCAGCAGGGACAGGGACAATCAGCCCCAGCATTTT
D gene: TRBD1; V gene: TRBV30; J gene: TRBJ1-3; clone size: .; CDR3 protein: CAWSVIGGGGNTIYF; CDR3 DNA: TGTGCCTGGAGTGTAATAGGGGGCGGTGGAAACACCATATATTTT
D gene: TRBD2; V gene: TRBV19; J gene: TRBJ2-5; clone size: .; CDR3 protein: CASRGTSVKETQYF; CDR3 DNA: TGTGCCAGTAGGGGGACTAGCGTTAAAGAGACCCAGTACTTC
D gene: TRBD2; V gene: TRBV6-6; J gene: TRBJ2-7; clone size: .; CDR3 protein: CASKTGTSGRSYF; CDR3 DNA: TGTGCCAGCAAAACCGGGACTAGCGGGAGATCGTACTTC
D gene: TRBD2; V gene: TRBV7-6; J gene: TRBJ2-7; clone size: .; CDR3 protein: CASSLQRGSSYEQYF; CDR3 DNA: TGTGCCAGCAGCTTACAGCGGGGAAGCTCCTACGAGCAGTACTTC
D gene: .; V gene: TRBV6-6; J gene: TRBJ2-2; clone size: .; CDR3 protein: CASSQGRLTGELFF; CDR3 DNA: TGTGCCAGCAGCCAGGGGAGGCTCACCGGGGAGCTGTTTTTT
D gene: .; V gene: TRBV19; J gene: TRBJ2-1; clone size: .; CDR3 protein: CASSKASSRWEQFF; CDR3 DNA: TGTGCCAGTAGTAAGGCTAGCAGTCGGTGGGAGCAGTTCTTC
D gene: .; V gene: TRBV7-2; J gene: TRBJ2-7; clone size: .; CDR3 protein: CASSYRGGEQYF; CDR3 DNA: TGTGCCAGCAGCTACAGAGGGGGGGAGCAGTACTTC
D gene: TRBD2; V gene: TRBV19; J gene: TRBJ2-2; clone size: .; CDR3 protein: CASTKKGLAGGNAGELFF; CDR3 DNA: TGTGCCAGTACCAAAAAGGGACTAGCGGGAGGAAACGCCGGGGAGCTGTTTTTT
D gene: .; V gene: TRBV7-9; J gene: TRBJ2-7; clone size: .; CDR3 protein: CASSHSYEQYF; CDR3 DNA: TGTGCCAGCAGTCACAGCTACGAGCAGTACTTC
D gene: TRBD2; V gene: TRBV5-1; J gene: TRBJ2-1; clone size: .; CDR3 protein: CASSLGAGGDNEQFF; CDR3 DNA: TGCGCCAGCAGCTTGGGTGCGGGGGGGGACAATGAGCAGTTCTTC
D gene: .; V gene: TRBV28; J gene: TRBJ2-7; clone size: once; CDR3 protein: CASSRQPSYEQYF; CDR3 DNA: TGTGCCAGCAGTAGACAGCCGAGCTACGAGCAGTACTTC
D gene: .; V gene: TRBV2; J gene: TRBJ1-3; clone size: once; CDR3 protein: CASSDVGRDTIYF; CDR3 DNA: TGTGCCAGCAGTGACGTCGGTAGAGACACCATATATTTT
D gene: .; V gene: TRBV14; J gene: TRBJ2-7; clone size: .; CDR3 protein: CASSQGVGRRGEQYF; CDR3 DNA: TGTGCCAGCAGCCAAGGGGTGGGGCGAAGGGGCGAGCAGTACTTC
D gene: .; V gene: TRBV7-6; J gene: TRBJ1-1; clone size: .; CDR3 protein: CASRGKGLSEAFF; CDR3 DNA: TGTGCCAGCAGGGGTAAGGGGTTGTCTGAAGCTTTCTTT